A single sample gave rise to the 11 T cell receptor beta chains below, sequenced in a study of shared clonotypes between healthy human individuals. Using immunoSEQ multiplex PCR, the repertoire was profiled, and TCRdb retains in-frame clones only, with some absent. The table includes 1.5 million to 2.5 million clones, less than 95% detected once. CD45RO-negative, CCR7-selected cells formed the naive CD8 fraction, which excluded terminally differentiated effector memory CD45RA+ cells. The specimen was naive CD8+ T cells sorted from blood. Receptors were obtained from a man between 18 and 29 years old in good health.

CDR3 region: CASSPTLAGGSAGELFF. In nucleotides, the CDR3 is TGTGCCAGCAGCCCTACCCTAGCGGGGGGTTCCGCCGGGGAGCTGTTTTTT. The chain uses TRBV7-3 and TRBJ2-2, with 11 bases fitting TRBD2. With V trimmed by 5 bases and J by 6 bases, 11 bases remained unmatched. This CDR3 contains 17 residues. The germline V gene has CDR1 SGHTA and CDR2 FQGTGA.

This sequence joins TRBV7-9 and TRBJ1-1; no firm D call. CDR1 and CDR2 (germline): SEHNR, FQNEAQ (reference sequence). The CDR3 spans 13 residues. V was shortened by 8 bases and J by 0 bases, with 10 bases between the two germline ends. This CDR3 is CASHGPLNTEAFF. The DNA for the CDR3 is TGTGCCAGCCACGGCCCCCTGAACACTGAAGCTTTCTTT.

The chain carries TRBV4-3 and TRBJ2-2; 10 bases match TRBD2. From germline, CDR1 is LGHNA and CDR2 YSLEER. Trimming cost V 0 bases and J 6 bases; bases outside gene matches: 16. CDR3 length: 20 residues. This chain's CDR3 is CASSQEASGSEIGVAGELFF. For the CDR3, the DNA is TGCGCCAGCAGCCAAGAGGCTAGCGGGAGCGAAATAGGAGTGGCCGGGGAGCTGTTTTTT.

The CDR3 DNA is TGTGCCAGCAGTTACTCACCTAGCGCCAACGAGCAGTACTTC. It is translated as CASSYSPSANEQYF. J is TRBJ2-7 and V is TRBV6-6, with D perhaps TRBD2 (6 bases). Looked up from germline, CDR1 is MNHNY and CDR2 is SVGAGI (reference sequence). V was cut by 0 bases and J by 5 bases, with 11 bases left in between. The CDR3 contains 14 residues.

The V gene is TRBV6-6, the J gene TRBJ2-2, with D maybe TRBD1 (6 bases). V was trimmed by 6 bases and J by 1 base, leaving 12 bases between them. This CDR3 is built from 15 residues. Germline lookup yields CDR1 MNHNY and CDR2 SVGAGI (reference sequence). As DNA, the CDR3 is TGTGCCAGCAGGTACAGGGATTTGAACACCGGGGAGCTGTTTTTT. Amino acid sequence: CASRYRDLNTGELFF.

The DNA of the CDR3 is TGTGCCAGCAGTGGCGACAGGGATCACGAAAAACTGTTTTTT. Protein: CASSGDRDHEKLFF. This chain joins TRBV2 and TRBJ1-4; 7 bases align to TRBD1. Germline-derived CDR1 and CDR2 are SNHLY and FYNNEI. V shed 4 bases and J 8 bases; nucleotides not matched to a gene: 7. This CDR3 has 14 amino acids.

The gene calls are TRBV6-1 and TRBJ2-1, with 13 bases fitting TRBD2. This CDR3 spans 15 amino acids. Germline V CDR1 and CDR2: MNHNS, SASEGT. The V gene end was trimmed by 7 bases and the J gene end by 10 bases; junction bases not matched to a gene: 10. CDR3 sequence reads: CASTGTSGVVREQFF. For the CDR3, the DNA is TGTGCCAGCACCGGGACTAGCGGGGTTGTTAGGGAGCAGTTCTTC.

This rearrangement joins TRBV10-1 to TRBJ2-1; 8 positions agree with TRBD2. The germline V gene has CDR1 WNHNN and CDR2 SYGVQD (reference sequence). The CDR3 covers 13 residues. Germline trimming cut 5 bases from V and 7 bases from J; bases unmatched to any gene: 4. The CDR3 nucleotides are TGCGCCAGCAGTAGCGGGAGTTGGAATGAGCAGTTCTTC. The encoded protein is CASSSGSWNEQFF.

This clone was picked up one time. The CDR3 reads CASSRYRGGFSYEQYF. The CDR3 DNA sequence: TGTGCCAGCAGTCGGTACAGGGGGGGGTTCTCCTACGAGCAGTACTTC. This chain joins TRBV27 and TRBJ2-7; possibly TRBD1 for D (8 bases). The germline gives CDR1 MNHEY, CDR2 SMNVEV (reference sequence). This CDR3 region has 16 residues. Trimming stripped 5 bases from V and 0 bases from J, with 17 bases between.

The genes are TRBV2 and TRBJ1-1; 8 positions agree with TRBD1. Germline trimming cut 8 bases from V and 7 bases from J; bases unmatched to any gene: 9. This CDR3 has 13 amino acids. Germline CDR1 and CDR2: SNHLY and FYNNEI. The CDR3 sequence is CASGGQVWFEAFF. DNA for the CDR3: TGTGCCAGCGGGGGACAGGTTTGGTTTGAAGCTTTCTTT.

The chain employs TRBV11-2 and TRBJ2-5; 12 bases are a match to TRBD2. Trimming removed 5 bases from V and 5 bases from J; junction bases left unmatched: 3. This CDR3 comprises 14 residues. CDR1 is SGHAT, CDR2 FQNNGV, per germline. The CDR3: CASSGLAGRETQYF. In DNA, the CDR3 is TGTGCCAGCAGCGGACTAGCGGGGAGGGAGACCCAGTACTTC.